A few counts support the clone carrying this T cell receptor (beta chain). The target antigen is unknown. This sample was included in a study of T cell repertoires in cytomegalovirus infection. Overall study: An indication of both CMV infection and matching HLA type came from public TCR beta signatures. Study-level results: HLA-C-restricted CMV-specific TCR beta clonotypes were dominant in the ex vivo response. CMV carriers with the relevant HLA were identified by cumulative public TCR beta family frequency.

This CDR3 contains 16 residues. In germline, CDR1 is SQVTM, CDR2 ANQGSEA. V trimming: 2 bases; J trimming: 2 bases; junction bases outside the gene matches: 8. MiXCR, applied by TCRdb to the reads, yields one record per CDR3 protein. The table has over 150,000 distinct CDR3 sequences, about a sixth seen once. This TCR was recovered from a human donor in good health (CMV status not recorded). Some clones in this sample may be carry-over from other donors' samples. The chain recombines TRBV29-1 with TRBJ2-5, with 10 bases that match TRBD2. The sequenced sample consisted of CD8+ T cells from PBMCs. The CDR3: CSVELAGVRLQETQYF. CDR3 bases: TGCAGCGTTGAACTAGCGGGGGTCCGCCTACAAGAGACCCAGTACTTC.